This is a list of T cell receptor beta chains from one sample in a study of blood T cell repertoires in COVID-19. Sequencing was performed with immunoSEQ multiplex PCR; in TCRdb, only in-frame clones are kept and a portion is missing. This table has approximately 180,000 clones, 88% appearing once. Source material: peripheral blood. These receptors were obtained from a human donor in a cohort sampled during active COVID-19. Each CDR3 is given with its conserved first and last residue. Fields, in order: J gene, V gene, D gene, clone size, CDR3 protein, CDR3 DNA. A D gene is named only where the DNA matches it firmly. For some rows the clone size is stated as once, few or many, or as a class when expanded; others skip it.

>TRBJ2-5|TRBV5-1|TRBD2|.
CASSLEGAGVPGAQYF
TGCGCCAGCAGCTTGGAAGGAGCGGGGGTCCCGGGGGCCCAGTACTTC
>TRBJ2-7|TRBV10-2|TRBD1|.
CASSGGGQGLEQYF
TGCGCCAGCAGCGGGGGAGGACAGGGCCTCGAGCAGTACTTC
>TRBJ1-5|TRBV30|TRBD1|.
CAWTGGVGQPQHF
TGTGCCTGGACAGGGGGTGTGGGTCAGCCCCAGCATTTT
>TRBJ2-2|TRBV7-9|TRBD2|few
CASSSPSAGIGELFF
TGTGCCAGCAGCTCCCCCTCAGCGGGGATCGGGGAGCTGTTTTTT
>TRBJ2-1|TRBV20-1|TRBD2|.
CSASGLAGGNNYNEQFF
TGCAGTGCTAGTGGGCTAGCGGGGGGTAACAACTACAATGAGCAGTTCTTC
>TRBJ2-7|TRBV5-6|.|.
CASSLSGYEQYF
TGTGCCAGCAGTTTAAGCGGCTACGAGCAGTACTTC
>TRBJ2-1|TRBV6-2/TRBV6-3|.|.
CASSAGQTNEQFF
TGTGCCAGCAGTGCCGGACAGACCAATGAGCAGTTCTTC
>TRBJ1-1|TRBV19|.|.
CASNLIGVDTEAFF
TGTGCCAGTAACTTGATCGGGGTTGACACTGAAGCTTTCTTT
>TRBJ2-3|TRBV19|.|.
CASTPGGTDTQYF
TGTGCCAGTACCCCGGGGGGCACAGATACGCAGTATTTT
>TRBJ1-3|TRBV9|.|.
CASSATGAGNTIYF
TGTGCCAGCAGCGCGACAGGAGCTGGAAACACCATATATTTT
>TRBJ2-2|TRBV10-2|TRBD2|.
CATKGPSGGVAGELFF
TGCGCCACCAAAGGCCCCAGCGGGGGGGTCGCCGGGGAGCTGTTTTTT
>TRBJ1-5|TRBV2|.|.
CASNVGNQPQHF
TGTGCCAGCAACGTCGGGAATCAGCCCCAGCATTTT
>TRBJ1-1|TRBV19|TRBD1|.
CASSGQGAEAFF
TGTGCCAGTAGCGGACAGGGGGCCGAAGCTTTCTTT
>TRBJ2-5|TRBV10-3|TRBD2|once
CAISKGLAGGGETQYF
TGTGCCATCAGTAAGGGACTAGCGGGAGGTGGGGAGACCCAGTACTTC
>TRBJ1-2|TRBV9|TRBD1|.
CASTPITGGGYGYTF
TGTGCCAGCACCCCCATTACAGGGGGAGGCTATGGCTACACCTTC
>TRBJ1-2|TRBV7-2|.|.
CASSLDLNYGYTF
TGTGCCAGCAGCTTAGATCTTAACTATGGCTACACCTTC
>TRBJ2-4|TRBV5-4|.|.
CASSPRGSGPLAKNIQYF
TGTGCCAGCAGCCCCAGGGGGAGCGGGCCGCTAGCCAAAAACATTCAGTACTTC
>TRBJ2-7|TRBV18|.|.
CASSPREDGRSWQYF
TGTGCCAGCTCACCAAGGGAGGACGGGCGATCGTGGCAGTACTTC
>TRBJ2-7|TRBV7-2|TRBD2|.
CASSTTGTSGVYEQYF
TGTGCCAGCAGCACAACCGGGACTAGCGGGGTCTACGAGCAGTACTTC
>TRBJ2-3|TRBV11-3|.|.
CASSLTSADTQYF
TGTGCCAGCAGCTTAACCTCGGCAGATACGCAGTATTTT
>TRBJ2-2|TRBV2|TRBD2|.
CASSDLAGGRGELFF
TGTGCCAGCAGTGACCTGGCGGGGGGGCGAGGGGAGCTGTTTTTT
>TRBJ1-2|TRBV18|TRBD1|.
CASSPGQGVINYGYTF
TGTGCCAGCTCACCGGGACAGGGGGTCATCAACTATGGCTACACCTTC
>TRBJ1-3|TRBV6-6|TRBD1|many
CASSPTGGSGNTIYF
TGTGCCAGCAGTCCAACAGGGGGCTCTGGAAACACCATATATTTT
>TRBJ2-7|TRBV2|TRBD1|.
CASRDRTGGSYEQYF
TGTGCCAGCAGAGATAGGACAGGGGGTTCCTACGAGCAGTACTTC
>TRBJ2-7|TRBV19|TRBD1|.
CASSYGQGNYHEQYF
TGTGCCAGTAGCTACGGACAGGGAAATTACCACGAGCAGTACTTC
>TRBJ1-4|TRBV2|.|.
CASRAGVGGMATNEKLFF
TGTGCCAGCAGGGCGGGGGTAGGGGGAATGGCAACTAATGAAAAACTGTTTTTT
>TRBJ2-1|TRBV30|.|.
CAWSVVRDVNEQFF
TGTGCCTGGAGTGTTGTCAGGGATGTTAATGAGCAGTTCTTC
>TRBJ2-7|TRBV6-2/TRBV6-3|TRBD2|many
CASSLADSSYEQYF
TGTGCCAGCAGCCTAGCGGATAGCTCCTACGAGCAGTACTTC
>TRBJ2-5|TRBV7-6|.|once
CASSLSATQGLQYF
TGTGCCAGCAGCTTGTCCGCCACACAGGGATTGCAGTACTTC
>TRBJ2-3|TRBV11-3|.|once
CASSLGPGNTQYF
TGTGCCAGCAGCTTAGGTCCGGGAAATACGCAGTATTTT
>TRBJ2-7|TRBV6-1|.|.
CASSDGGGVSYEQYF
TGTGCCAGCAGTGATGGAGGGGGGGTCTCCTACGAGCAGTACTTC
>TRBJ1-2|TRBV7-9|.|.
CASSPTGGRSGYTF
TGTGCCAGCAGCCCGACTGGTGGGAGGTCGGGCTACACCTTC
>TRBJ1-5|TRBV7-8|.|many
CASSLGSGGNQPQHF
TGTGCCAGCAGCTTAGGATCCGGGGGAAATCAGCCCCAGCATTTT
>TRBJ1-6|TRBV7-9|TRBD1|.
CASSLDPGGASYNSPLHF
TGTGCCAGCAGCTTAGACCCAGGGGGCGCATCCTATAATTCACCCCTCCACTTT
>TRBJ2-5|TRBV9|TRBD2|.
CASSVVRPGGPSETQYF
TGTGCCAGCAGCGTAGTTCGACCGGGAGGGCCGTCAGAGACCCAGTACTTC
>TRBJ2-1|TRBV5-4|TRBD2|.
CASSLPPQRGGYNEQFF
TGTGCCAGCAGCTTGCCCCCCCAGCGGGGGGGATACAATGAGCAGTTCTTC
>TRBJ2-3|TRBV10-3|.|.
CATTGRGTDTQYF
TGTGCCACCACGGGCAGGGGTACAGATACGCAGTATTTT
>TRBJ2-7|TRBV5-4|TRBD2|few
CASSLTSGDYEQYF
TGTGCCAGCAGCTTAACTAGCGGGGACTACGAGCAGTACTTC
>TRBJ2-5|TRBV7-9|.|.
CASSDGALWETQYF
TGTGCCAGCAGCGATGGGGCACTTTGGGAGACCCAGTACTTC
>TRBJ2-1|TRBV4-3|TRBD2|.
CASSQEGTSGYNEQFF
TGCGCCAGCAGCCAAGAGGGGACTAGTGGATACAATGAGCAGTTCTTC